This record looks at one T cell receptor beta chain sequence and its context. The length of the CDR3 is 12 residues. The V and J ends lost 5 bases and 8 bases respectively, with 10 bases between them. Germline V CDR1 and CDR2: MNHEY, SVGEGT. The sample comes from a study of blood T cell repertoires in COVID-19. At the level of the study: Sources were T cells, B-cell-depleted T cells, or PBMCs; the material itself was cDNA or gDNA.

Authors' processing steps: Estimation of nucleated cell counts relied on the amplification of reference gene primers. Here immunoSEQ multiplex PCR was the method, and the copy in TCRdb shows in-frame clones only, minus some. Clone size and V and J calls were adopted from that table, with D and trimming inferred from the DNA. Of under 100,000 clones in the sample, around 80% were seen once. Sequencing was carried out using peripheral blood. The TCR originated in a woman over 75 with active or convalescent COVID-19. This chain joins TRBV6-2 or TRBV6-3 and TRBJ2-1; unclear D gene. CDR3 DNA sequence: TGTGCCAGCAGTACCGGGTTCCATGAGCAGTTCTTC. It is translated as CASSTGFHEQFF.